A selection of T cell receptor beta chains follows, all from one sample in a study of cytomegalovirus exposure and HLA in healthy donors. Repertoires were generated with immunoSEQ multiplex PCR, while TCRdb's copy carries only in-frame clones and drops some. This sample yields some 71,000 clones, of which roughly 76% are seen a single time; about 3.3% belongs to the top ten. Sequences were obtained from PBMCs. Every receptor here comes from a man aged 18 to 30 in good health and CMV-seronegative. The CDR3 runs from the conserved cysteine through the conserved F or W. A D gene is named only where the DNA matches it firmly. Where a row states a size, it is once, few, many or the class of an expanded clone; other rows omit it.

>TRBJ1-6|few|TRBD1|TRBV19
TGTGCCAGTAGTAGAGGACAGGGTAATTCACCCCTCCACTTT
CASSRGQGNSPLHF
>TRBJ1-5|NA|TRBD1|TRBV6-5
TGTGCCAGCGGGTCGACAGGGGAGGCCAATCAGCCCCAGCATTTT
CASGSTGEANQPQHF
>TRBJ1-1|NA|NA|TRBV5-1
TGCGCCAGCAGCTCGGGGGGCGCCGGGGGGAACACTGAAGCTTTCTTT
CASSSGGAGGNTEAFF
>TRBJ1-3|NA|NA|TRBV10-3
TGTGCCATCAGTGGCGGGGGCTCTGGAAACACCATATATTTT
CAISGGGSGNTIYF
>TRBJ1-5|NA|NA|TRBV9
TGTGCCAGCAGCGTAGGAGTACAGAAGAATCAGCCCCAGCATTTT
CASSVGVQKNQPQHF
>TRBJ2-3|NA|TRBD2|TRBV11-2
TGTGCCAGCAGGACTCTTAGGACTAGCGGGGGGCGGAGCACAGATACGCAGTATTTT
CASRTLRTSGGRSTDTQYF
>TRBJ2-2|NA|NA|TRBV19
TGTGCCAGTAGTACAGTAGGGGATCCGCTGAGGCCCCGGGTGCTGTTTTTT
CASSTVGDPLRPRVLFF
>TRBJ1-3|few|NA|TRBV4-3
TGCGCCAGCAGCCAATCCAGGGAGGGAACTGGAAACACCATATATTTT
CASSQSREGTGNTIYF
>TRBJ2-3|few|TRBD2|TRBV7-2
TGTGCCAGCAGCTTAGCCCGAGCGGGGGGGACGGATACGCAGTATTTT
CASSLARAGGTDTQYF
>TRBJ2-5|once|NA|TRBV5-1
TGCGCCAGCAGCTTGGTAACGGGGGTCGGAGAGACCCAGTACTTC
CASSLVTGVGETQYF
>TRBJ2-5|NA|NA|TRBV10-3
TGTGCCATCAGTGTAGGACAGGGAGGGTACCAAGAGACCCAGTACTTC
CAISVGQGGYQETQYF
>TRBJ2-1|NA|TRBD2|TRBV27
TGTGCCAGCAGCACCGGGACTAGCCGATACAATGAGCAGTTCTTC
CASSTGTSRYNEQFF
>TRBJ1-2|NA|TRBD1|TRBV6-5
TGTGCCAGCAAATTTGACAGGGACACTAACTATGGCTACACCTTC
CASKFDRDTNYGYTF
>TRBJ2-7|NA|NA|TRBV7-8
TGTGCCAGCAGCTTAGCGGGGAGCTCCTACGAGCAGTACTTC
CASSLAGSSYEQYF
>TRBJ2-1|NA|NA|TRBV6-1
TGTGCCAGCAGTGAAGCGGGGGGGCCCAATGAGCAGTTCTTC
CASSEAGGPNEQFF
>TRBJ2-5|NA|TRBD1|TRBV28
TGTGCCAGCAGGGGACAGGGAATGATACAGACCCAGTACTTC
CASRGQGMIQTQYF
>TRBJ1-6|NA|NA|TRBV5-1
TGCGCCAGCAGCTTCTCCGGCGGAACAAATTCACCCCTCCACTTT
CASSFSGGTNSPLHF
>TRBJ1-5|NA|TRBD1|TRBV7-8
TGTGCCAGCAGCCCGACAGGGGGCAGCAATCAGCCCCAGCATTTT
CASSPTGGSNQPQHF
>TRBJ1-2|few|NA|TRBV19
TGTGCCAGTAGTACCCCCCGGGGGGCCTATGGCTACACCTTC
CASSTPRGAYGYTF
>TRBJ1-3|NA|NA|TRBV9
TGTGCCAGCAGCGTAGGGGAGACTGGAAACACCATATATTTT
CASSVGETGNTIYF
>TRBJ1-4|NA|NA|TRBV4-2
TGTGCCAGCAGCCAAGGGGGAAGGGGGGGCGCAGGGGAAAAACTGTTTTTT
CASSQGGRGGAGEKLFF
>TRBJ1-1|NA|NA|TRBV15
TGTGCCACCAGCAGAGATCGGGGGAATACTGAAGCTTTCTTT
CATSRDRGNTEAFF
>TRBJ1-2|NA|NA|TRBV4-2
TGTGCCAGCAGCCAAGGGGGCCTACTTGGCTACACCTTC
CASSQGGLLGYTF
>TRBJ1-4|NA|NA|TRBV4-3
TGCGCCAGCAGCCAGGCCCGGACAGCCGCAACTAATGAAAAACTGTTTTTT
CASSQARTAATNEKLFF
>TRBJ2-7|NA|TRBD2|TRBV27
TGTGCCAGCCGGACTAGCGTCTACGAGCAGTACTTC
CASRTSVYEQYF
>TRBJ2-3|few|NA|TRBV7-9
TGTGCCAGCAGCTTTTCCGGACTCAGGACAGATACGCAGTATTTT
CASSFSGLRTDTQYF
>TRBJ2-1|NA|TRBD2|TRBV5-1
TGCGCCAGCAGCATAGGGACTAGCGGGGGCAATGAGCAGTTCTTC
CASSIGTSGGNEQFF
>TRBJ1-4|NA|NA|TRBV30
TGTGCCTGGAGTGGGACCGAGACAGGTGAAAAACTGTTTTTT
CAWSGTETGEKLFF
>TRBJ2-6|few|NA|TRBV21-1
TGTGCCAGCGGGGGGGGGACCTCTGGGGCCAACGTCCTGACTTTC
CASGGGTSGANVLTF
>TRBJ1-2|NA|NA|TRBV28
TGTGCCAGCAGTTCCCATGACCCCAAACGAGGCGGCTACACCTTC
CASSSHDPKRGGYTF
>TRBJ1-1|NA|NA|TRBV15
TGTGCCACCAGCAGGGGCCTGATTGATGAAGCTTTCTTT
CATSRGLIDEAFF
>TRBJ2-7|NA|NA|TRBV19
TGTGCCAGTAGTATAGGTGGAGGGGCGTGGAGCGAGCAGTACTTC
CASSIGGGAWSEQYF
>TRBJ2-3|few|NA|TRBV11-2
TGTGCCAGCAGCCAGGCCCTACTAGGCACAGATACGCAGTATTTT
CASSQALLGTDTQYF
>TRBJ1-6|once|TRBD1|TRBV10-3
TGTGCCATCAGTGACCGGGACAGGGGAGTTCATAATTCACCCCTCCACTTT
CAISDRDRGVHNSPLHF
>TRBJ1-4|NA|NA|TRBV7-2
TGTGCCAGCAGCTTATGGGCAGGGAATGAAAAACTGTTTTTT
CASSLWAGNEKLFF
>TRBJ2-2|NA|NA|TRBV9
TGTGCCAGCAGCGTAGCCCCGACTTCTACGGGGACCGGGGAGCTGTTTTTT
CASSVAPTSTGTGELFF
>TRBJ2-1|NA|TRBD2|TRBV9
TGTGCCAGCTCCCTAGCGGGGGGCTACAATGAGCAGTTCTTC
CASSLAGGYNEQFF
>TRBJ2-2|NA|NA|TRBV4-2
TGTGCCAGCAGCCAAGAGGTCCCGGGGGTCACCGGGGAGCTGTTTTTT
CASSQEVPGVTGELFF
>TRBJ2-1|NA|TRBD2|TRBV19
TGTGCCAGTAGTCCAGGGACTAGCGGGGTATTTGAGCAGTTCTTC
CASSPGTSGVFEQFF
>TRBJ2-1|once|NA|TRBV10-3
TGTGCCATCAGTGTTAATAACAATGAGCAGTTCTTC
CAISVNNNEQFF
>TRBJ2-3|NA|TRBD2|TRBV7-2
TGTGCCAGCAGCTCGCAGACTAGCGGGGGGGCGGATACGCAGTATTTT
CASSSQTSGGADTQYF
>TRBJ1-1|NA|TRBD1|TRBV11-2
TGTGCCAGCAGTCGGACAGGGGGCACGAGGACTGAAGCTTTCTTT
CASSRTGGTRTEAFF
>TRBJ1-1|few|NA|TRBV7-9
TGTGCCAGCCGCAGTACAGAATGGGCTTTCTTT
CASRSTEWAFF
>TRBJ1-2|NA|NA|TRBV10-3
TGTGCCATCAGTGATCTGGAGCGGGCTGGGGCTTCCTATGGCTACACCTTC
CAISDLERAGASYGYTF
>TRBJ2-3|NA|NA|TRBV18
TGTGCCAGCTCACCATCGTCTCACAGGAACACAGATACGCAGTATTTT
CASSPSSHRNTDTQYF
>TRBJ1-1|NA|TRBD1|TRBV2
TGTGCCAGCAGTTCGACAGGGGGCGAGTTGAACACTGAAGCTTTCTTT
CASSSTGGELNTEAFF
>TRBJ2-5|NA|NA|TRBV19
TGTGCCAGTAGTATATCTGCAGGGGGGGAGACCCAGTACTTC
CASSISAGGETQYF
>TRBJ1-2|NA|NA|TRBV5-6
TGTGCCAGCAGCTTGGAAAGGACACCTGGGGGCTACACCTTC
CASSLERTPGGYTF
>TRBJ2-6|once|NA|TRBV28
TGTGCCAGCAGCCCTAACTCTGGGGCCAACGTCCTGACTTTC
CASSPNSGANVLTF
>TRBJ2-2|NA|NA|TRBV9
TGTGCCAGCAGCGTAGCAAGAGGGGGTGACACCGGGGAGCTGTTTTTT
CASSVARGGDTGELFF
>TRBJ2-1|NA|NA|TRBV6-4
TGTGCCAGCAGTCGTGGGACTTACAATGAGCAGTTCTTC
CASSRGTYNEQFF